This section outlines one T cell receptor beta chain sequence together with its context. Sequenced by immunoSEQ multiplex PCR; TCRdb stores in-frame clones only, minus some. This table has 220,000 or so clones, 80% to 90% appearing once. V was pared by 11 bases and J by 11 bases, with 12 bases of the junction left unmatched. In germline, CDR1 is LNHDA, CDR2 SQIVND (reference sequence). CDR3 size: 12 residues. This record belongs to a study of blood T cell repertoires in COVID-19. Study-level background: PBMCs, B-cell-depleted T cells, or T cells were the source of the cDNA or gDNA that made up the material.

Across 24 US areas, participants ranged in age from about 18 to 90 years. The sample comprised PBMCs or T cells enriched from blood (not recorded which). The gene calls are TRBV19 and TRBJ1-1; TRBD1 matches 9 bases. This clonotype was sampled from a woman between 45 and 65 years old with acute COVID-19. For the CDR3, the DNA is TGTGCCGGTCGGGACAGGGACGATCGCGCTTTCTTT. Protein product: CAGRDRDDRAFF. Full variable domain (missing parts from reference TRBV19 and TRBJ1-1): DGGITQSPKYLFRKEGQNVTLSCEQNLNHDAMYWYRQDPGQGLRLIYYSQIVNDFQKGDIAEGYSVSREKKESFPLTVTSAQKNPTAFYLCAGRDRDDRAFFGQGTRLTVV.